Below, 9 T cell receptor beta chains from the same sample are listed, as sequenced in a study of T cells in Graves' hyperthyroidism and ophthalmopathy (dated by TCRdb to about 2019). Library generation was performed with multiplex PCR. TCRdb records Illumina HiSeq 2000 as the sequencer. The TCR beta CDR3 regions were amplified from the RNA transcripts. For the first round of RT-PCR on the TCR CDR3, the HTBI primer set was used together with the Qiagen OneStep RT-PCR kit. Using fastp at Q25 and MiXCR, TCRdb reprocessed the public reads and kept productive beta chains. Entries are consolidated by CDR3 protein sequence, retaining the most common genes and DNA. Recorded for this sample are around 250,000 distinct CDR3 sequences; about 15% of them occurred a single time. In total, the top ten clones hold less than 35% of the sample. The specimen sequenced was blood. The receptors originated from a woman between 18 and 29 years old with Graves' ophthalmopathy.

This clonotype was seen at least ten times. J is TRBJ2-7 and V is TRBV20-1; 9 bases are a match to TRBD1. This CDR3 comprises 14 residues. The junction had 7 bases not matched to a gene; V was cut back by 1 base and J by 6 bases. CDR1 and CDR2 from the germline V gene are DFQATT and SNEGSKA (reference sequence). This CDR3 reads CSARARTGAREQYF. The CDR3 nucleotides read TGCAGTGCTAGAGCCAGGACAGGGGCACGCGAGCAGTACTTC.

This clonotype came up many times. The gene calls are TRBV20-1 and TRBJ2-1; maybe TRBD2 (7 bases). This CDR3 is built from 14 residues. V was shortened by 3 bases and J by 6 bases, with 15 bases between the two germline ends. The germline V gene has CDR1 DFQATT and CDR2 SNEGSKA (reference sequence). The CDR3 DNA follows: TGCAGTGCTAGTAGTGGGGGGGCCCTCAATGAGCAGTTCTTC. Translating it yields CSASSGGALNEQFF.

The chain employs TRBV19 and TRBJ1-3; no reliable D call. V was shortened by 5 bases and J by 4 bases, with 12 bases between the two germline ends. Per germline, CDR1 LNHDA and CDR2 SQIVND (reference sequence). CDR3 length equals 14 residues. DNA of the CDR3: TGTGCCAGTAGTTCGGACTGGAGGGGAAACACCATATATTTT. Translated, it gives CASSSDWRGNTIYF.

The chain has TRBV7-9 and TRBJ2-5, with 10 positions matching TRBD2. With 2 bases clipped from V and 5 bases from J, the junction kept 8 bases outside the gene matches. This CDR3 comprises 16 residues. Looked up from germline, CDR1 is SEHNR and CDR2 is FQNEAQ (reference sequence). The CDR3 is CASSLLSSGGSETQYF. CDR3 sequence (DNA): TGTGCCAGCAGCTTACTGAGTAGCGGGGGGTCGGAGACCCAGTACTTC.

This clonotype has ten or more counts. This chain joins TRBV10-3 and TRBJ1-5; 9 bases agree with TRBD1. Germline V CDR1 and CDR2: ENHRY, SYGVKD. The CDR3 runs 14 residues. Trimming at V came to 4 bases and at J to 3 bases, leaving 1 base not matched to a gene. CDR3 sequence reads: CAISGTGANQPQHF. The CDR3 DNA sequence: TGTGCCATCAGTGGGACAGGGGCCAATCAGCCCCAGCATTTT.

The V gene is TRBV11-1, the J gene TRBJ1-5; no definite D call. V lost 9 bases, J lost 11 bases, and 17 bases lay in between. The germline V gene encodes CDR1 SGHAT and CDR2 FQDESV (reference sequence). This CDR3 has 12 residues. CDR3 nucleotides: TGTGCCAGTTCCGGGCTAACCATGGCCCAGCATTTT. This sequence encodes CASSGLTMAQHF.

This clonotype came up many times. The V and J genes are TRBV29-1 and TRBJ2-1, with TRBD2 as a possible D gene (7 bases). The CDR3 has 13 residues. V dropped 7 bases and J dropped 4 bases, with 14 bases sitting between them. Looked up from germline, CDR1 is SQVTM and CDR2 is ANQGSEA. CDR3 sequence: CSGRGGSYNEQFF. For the CDR3, the DNA is TGCAGCGGGAGGGGGGGATCGTACAATGAGCAGTTCTTC.

The sample holds many counts of this clonotype. This chain links TRBV5-1 with TRBJ2-1; D ambiguous. Trimming shortened V by 0 bases and J by 0 bases, and 10 bases separated the two germline ends. The CDR3 is 16 residues long. In germline, CDR1 is SGHRS, CDR2 YFSETQ. The CDR3 is CASSLVGFNSYNEQFF. The CDR3 nucleotides read TGCGCCAGCAGCTTGGTGGGCTTCAACTCCTACAATGAGCAGTTCTTC. The whole variable domain, filled in from reference TRBV5-1 and TRBJ2-1, reads KAGVTQTPRYLIKTRGQQVTLSCSPISGHRSVSWYQQTPGQGLQFLFEYFSETQRNKGNFPGRFSGRQFSNSRSEMNVSTLELGDSALYLCASSLVGFNSYNEQFFGPGTRLTVL.

V usage is TRBV24-1 and J usage is TRBJ2-1, with 8 bases lining up with TRBD2. J lost 7 bases, V lost 3 bases, and 10 bases had no gene match. From germline, CDR1 is KGHDR and CDR2 SFDVKD. The CDR3 runs to 16 residues. This CDR3 reads CATSDKSGRYGNEQFF. The CDR3 region has the DNA TGTGCCACCAGTGATAAAAGCGGGAGATACGGGAATGAGCAGTTCTTC.